These T cell receptor beta chains were read from a single sample in a study of identical twins. From the 5' RACE reads, TCRdb called clonotypes with MiXCR, one entry per CDR3 protein. The top ten clones hold 8.1% of a sample with 130,000 to 150,000 distinct CDR3 sequences, around 3.4% of them seen once. Sequencing input: memory T cells sorted from blood. Receptors originate from a man younger than 35 in good health. Each CDR3 is given with its conserved first and last residue. D genes are given only for firm matches. Size tells how often a clone was seen (once, few, many) or the class of an expanded clone, and some rows leave it out.

size | J | D | V | CDR3 | DNA
once | TRBJ2-1 | TRBD2 | TRBV11-2 | CASSPKREGPRPGTEQFF | TGTGCCAGCAGCCCTAAGCGGGAGGGCCCTCGCCCAGGCACTGAGCAGTTCTTC
many | TRBJ2-7 | . | TRBV25-1 | CASSDKDSSYEQYF | TGTGCCAGCAGTGATAAGGACAGTTCCTACGAGCAGTACTTC
many | TRBJ2-2 | . | TRBV7-2 | CASGSHGTGELFF | TGTGCCAGCGGTTCCCATGGGACCGGGGAGCTGTTTTTT
many | TRBJ2-5 | TRBD1 | TRBV29-1 | CSVSPNRGLETQYF | TGCAGCGTCTCTCCTAACAGGGGGTTGGAGACCCAGTACTTC
many | TRBJ2-5 | . | TRBV5-1 | CASYQGFRTDAQETQYF | TGCGCCAGCTATCAGGGATTTAGGACGGATGCCCAGGAGACCCAGTACTTC
few | TRBJ2-5 | TRBD1 | TRBV20-1 | CSGGQGQETQYF | TGCAGCGGGGGACAGGGTCAAGAGACCCAGTACTTC
many | TRBJ1-6 | . | TRBV7-2 | CASLKDRVNNSPLHF | TGTGCCAGCCTTAAAGATCGGGTGAATAATTCACCCCTCCACTTT
many | TRBJ2-1 | . | TRBV20-1 | CSASAGGGGVNEQFF | TGCAGTGCCTCCGCAGGGGGAGGGGGGGTCAATGAGCAGTTCTTC
many | TRBJ2-1 | TRBD2 | TRBV19 | CASSIERTSGNNEQFF | TGTGCCAGTAGTATAGAGCGGACTAGCGGAAACAATGAGCAGTTCTTC
many | TRBJ2-5 | . | TRBV29-1 | CSVVRRPTHKEETQYF | TGCAGCGTTGTACGGCGCCCGACTCATAAGGAAGAGACCCAGTACTTC
many | TRBJ2-1 | TRBD2 | TRBV7-6 | CASSFRSLAGGNEQFF | TGTGCCAGCAGCTTTCGGTCCTTAGCGGGAGGGAATGAGCAGTTCTTC
many | TRBJ2-1 | . | TRBV12-3/TRBV12-4 | CASSGGRSSYNEQFF | TGTGCCAGCAGCGGCGGGCGGAGCTCCTACAATGAGCAGTTCTTC
many | TRBJ1-6 | . | TRBV20-1 | CSASWDMSSPLHF | TGCAGTGCTAGTTGGGACATGAGCTCGCCCCTCCACTTT
many | TRBJ1-5 | TRBD1 | TRBV5-1 | CASSLGTAGGQPQHF | TGCGCCAGCAGCTTAGGGACAGCCGGAGGGCAGCCCCAGCATTTT
many | TRBJ2-3 | . | TRBV25-1 | CASSSSEVGRSSPQYF | TGTGCCAGCAGCTCGTCTGAGGTGGGACGATCAAGTCCGCAGTATTTT
many | TRBJ2-4 | . | TRBV5-1 | CASSLEGQPAKNIQYF | TGCGCCAGCAGCTTGGAAGGACAGCCAGCCAAAAACATTCAGTACTTC
many | TRBJ2-2 | . | TRBV12-3/TRBV12-4 | CASRRTASNTGELFF | TGTGCCAGCAGGAGGACCGCTTCGAACACCGGGGAGCTGTTTTTT
many | TRBJ2-5 | TRBD1 | TRBV27 | CASSSGTGGVETQYF | TGTGCCAGCAGTTCCGGGACAGGGGGCGTGGAGACCCAGTACTTC
. | TRBJ2-7 | . | TRBV19 | CASNNGGIYEQYF | TGTGCCAGTAACAACGGGGGAATCTACGAGCAGTACTTC
few | TRBJ2-2 | . | TRBV25-1 | CASSGRGFAGELFF | TGTGCCAGCAGTGGAAGGGGATTCGCCGGGGAGCTGTTTTTT
many | TRBJ2-7 | . | TRBV20-1 | CSARQDGYEQYF | TGCAGTGCTAGGCAGGATGGCTACGAGCAGTACTTC
many | TRBJ2-3 | . | TRBV5-1 | CASSLIPGSTDTQYF | TGCGCCAGCAGCTTGATCCCCGGGAGCACAGATACGCAGTATTTT
many | TRBJ2-7 | . | TRBV29-1 | CSVVDATGTYEQYF | TGCAGCGTTGTTGATGCAACAGGAACCTACGAGCAGTACTTC
many | TRBJ2-3 | TRBD2 | TRBV12-3/TRBV12-4 | CASSPNRAGVSDTQYF | TGTGCCAGCAGTCCGAACCGAGCGGGAGTGTCAGATACGCAGTATTTT
. | TRBJ2-1 | TRBD2 | TRBV24-1 | CATSDPRLADEQFF | TGTGCCACCAGTGACCCCCGACTAGCAGATGAGCAGTTCTTC
many | TRBJ2-3 | . | TRBV3-1 | CASSQKGTGFGDTQYF | TGTGCCAGCAGCCAAAAGGGAACAGGGTTCGGGGATACGCAGTATTTT
many | TRBJ2-3 | . | TRBV5-6 | CASSLFRVSTSTDTQYF | TGTGCCAGCAGCTTGTTCAGGGTATCTACTAGCACAGATACGCAGTATTTT
. | TRBJ2-5 | TRBD2 | TRBV6-1 | CATTGTSGKETQYF | TGTGCCACCACCGGGACTAGCGGGAAGGAGACCCAGTACTTC
many | TRBJ2-3 | . | TRBV4-1 | CASRNPLLGDTQYF | TGCGCCAGCAGGAACCCCCTGCTGGGAGATACGCAGTATTTT
many | TRBJ2-1 | TRBD2 | TRBV7-3 | CASSLMSSGSSNEQFF | TGTGCCAGCAGCTTAATGTCTAGCGGGAGTTCCAATGAGCAGTTCTTC
many | TRBJ2-1 | TRBD2 | TRBV12-3/TRBV12-4 | CASSLGLADREQFF | TGTGCCAGCAGTTTGGGACTAGCGGACAGAGAGCAGTTCTTC
few | TRBJ1-5 | TRBD1 | TRBV20-1 | CSARTGGQNQPQHF | TGCAGTGCTAGGACAGGGGGTCAAAATCAGCCCCAGCATTTT
many | TRBJ2-7 | . | TRBV20-1 | CSASLTGEQYF | TGCAGTGCTAGCCTTACGGGAGAGCAGTACTTC
many | TRBJ2-2 | . | TRBV20-1 | CSASDLVPGELFF | TGCAGTGCTTCAGACCTAGTCCCCGGGGAGCTGTTTTTT
many | TRBJ1-4 | . | TRBV12-3/TRBV12-4 | CASSLSGASNEKLFF | TGTGCCAGCAGTCTTTCCGGGGCGTCTAATGAAAAACTGTTTTTT
many | TRBJ1-1 | . | TRBV19 | CASSTPAEAFF | TGTGCCAGTAGTACCCCGGCTGAAGCTTTCTTT
. | TRBJ2-7 | TRBD2 | TRBV27 | CASVGTSGYEQYF | TGTGCCAGCGTCGGAACTAGCGGCTACGAGCAGTACTTC
many | TRBJ1-6 | . | TRBV4-3 | CASSQDWGRGSPLHF | TGCGCCAGCAGCCAAGATTGGGGGCGCGGTTCACCCCTCCACTTT
few | TRBJ2-1 | TRBD2 | TRBV11-2 | CASSSGLAGRFF | TGTGCCAGCAGCTCGGGACTAGCGGGCCGGTTCTTC
. | TRBJ2-5 | . | TRBV14 | CASSQRSFQETQYF | TGTGCCAGCAGCCAACGATCATTTCAAGAGACCCAGTACTTC
few | TRBJ2-3 | . | TRBV5-5 | CASSVVVGRLTDTQYF | TGTGCCAGCAGTGTGGTGGTCGGTAGGCTCACAGATACGCAGTATTTT
many | TRBJ2-2 | TRBD1 | TRBV5-1 | CASSPPGTGLTGELFF | TGCGCCAGCAGCCCCCCCGGGACAGGGCTCACCGGGGAGCTGTTTTTT
many | TRBJ1-1 | . | TRBV12-3/TRBV12-4 | CASSFRGMNTEAFF | TGTGCCAGCAGTTTCAGAGGCATGAACACTGAAGCTTTCTTT
many | TRBJ2-7 | . | TRBV12-5 | CASGTGTSSHEQYF | TGTGCTAGTGGTACCGGGACGTCCTCTCACGAGCAGTACTTC
many | TRBJ2-6 | . | TRBV4-2 | CASTLNRAGLGSGANVLTF | TGTGCCAGCACCCTCAATCGGGCGGGGTTGGGCTCTGGGGCCAACGTCCTGACTTTC
. | TRBJ2-1 | . | TRBV20-1 | CSASSAPGYNEQFF | TGCAGTGCTAGTTCGGCTCCCGGCTACAATGAGCAGTTCTTC
many | TRBJ2-3 | . | TRBV6-5 | CASSYADREGDTQYF | TGTGCCAGCAGTTACGCGGACAGGGAGGGAGATACGCAGTATTTT
many | TRBJ2-5 | TRBD2 | TRBV20-1 | CSVPAGAHQETQYF | TGCAGTGTCCCAGCGGGGGCACATCAAGAGACCCAGTACTTC
. | TRBJ1-4 | . | TRBV7-9 | CASSRKSGTDYEKLFF | TGTGCCAGCAGCCGTAAATCCGGGACGGATTATGAAAAACTGTTTTTT
many | TRBJ1-1 | TRBD1 | TRBV9 | CASSAQAAGGREAFF | TGTGCCAGCAGCGCCCAGGCCGCAGGGGGAAGAGAGGCTTTCTTT
many | TRBJ2-3 | TRBD1 | TRBV27 | CASSFIKGQGTDTQYF | TGTGCCAGCAGTTTCATTAAGGGACAGGGAACAGATACGCAGTATTTT
many | TRBJ1-1 | . | TRBV20-1 | CSARDPRYFF | TGCAGTGCTAGAGATCCGCGTTACTTCTTT
many | TRBJ2-5 | TRBD1 | TRBV5-1 | CASRAPGGSETQYF | TGCGCCAGCAGGGCCCCAGGGGGCTCGGAGACCCAGTACTTC
many | TRBJ1-1 | . | TRBV28 | CASSLKAAEAFF | TGTGCCAGCAGTTTAAAGGCCGCTGAAGCTTTCTTT
many | TRBJ2-5 | TRBD2 | TRBV29-1 | CSVEKREWETQYF | TGCAGCGTTGAAAAGCGGGAGTGGGAGACCCAGTACTTC